In this sample, the clone carrying this TCR beta chain turned up many times. Its antigen is as yet unknown. V lost 5 bases and J lost 10; bases outside the gene matches: 5. There are 13 residues in the CDR3. These data come from a study of response to subunit inactivated influenza vaccine. A single record per CDR3 protein comes from TCRdb applying MiXCR to the RT-PCR reads. The table lists 500,000 or so distinct CDR3 sequences, approximately 10% of them singletons. General study findings and limits: Authors suggested few new T cells are recruited by each seasonal influenza vaccination.

The sequence came from a man aged 45 to 65 who received an inactivated influenza vaccine. The chain has TRBV12-3 or TRBV12-4 and TRBJ1-1; 12 bases map to TRBD1. The sample was PBMCs from blood, taken about 6 weeks after vaccination. CDR3 protein: CASSPGQGARAFF. The CDR3 bases are TGTGCCAGCAGTCCGGGACAGGGGGCGCGAGCTTTCTTT.